The 14 T cell receptor beta chains below all came from one sample that was sequenced in a study of breast tumors, draining lymph nodes, adjacent tissues. Breast cancer patients provided tissue from their axillary draining lymph nodes. TCRdb processed the multiplex PCR reads anew with MiXCR; each CDR3 protein has one entry. The table shows approximately 280,000 distinct CDR3 sequences, with roughly 31% occurring only once. Sequencing was carried out using axillary lymph node tissue. The source of these receptors is a female donor with breast cancer. Some clones in this sample may be carry-over from other donors' samples.

The V call is TRBV19, the J call TRBJ2-3; 12 bases match TRBD2. The germline gives CDR1 LNHDA, CDR2 SQIVND (reference sequence). V lost 5 bases and J lost 8; bases outside the gene matches: 11. This CDR3 has 16 residues. The CDR3 spells CASSARLAGDLGTQYF. CDR3 sequence (DNA): TGTGCCAGTAGTGCCAGACTAGCGGGAGATCTGGGTACGCAGTATTTT.

As concerns this clonotype: Relative to the germline gene, one junction end is altered; a read error may explain this. This chain uses TRBV2 with TRBJ1-6, with 9 bases matching TRBD1. The CDR3 is 14 amino acids. The V gene's germline CDR1 is SNHLY and CDR2 FYNNEI. CDR3 region: CVSSVGGQGSPLHF. CDR3 in DNA: TGTGTCAGCAGTGTTGGGGGACAGGGTTCACCCCTCCACTTT.

Of note for this clonotype: A read error is possible here, since a much larger clone lies one base away. The chain links TRBV2 to TRBJ2-2; D may be TRBD1 or TRBD2 (5 bases each). The CDR3 runs to 13 residues. Trimming shortened V by 6 bases and J by 3 bases, and 8 bases separated the two germline ends. In germline, CDR1 is SNHLY, CDR2 FYNNEI. The CDR3 DNA follows: TGTGCCAGCAGGAGGGGTCACACCGGGGAGCTGTTTTTT. Amino acids: CASRRGHTGELFF.

As for this clonotype: This CDR3 fails to terminate in the conserved phenylalanine or tryptophan, so it likely reflects a read error. V is TRBV5-4 and J is TRBJ2-1, with D possibly TRBD2 on 6 matching bases. The germline CDR1 and CDR2 sequences are SGHNT and YYREEE (reference sequence). Deletions cut 2 bases from V and 0 bases from J, with 9 bases between. The CDR3 length is 15 residues. This CDR3 is CASSFSGSSYNEQFS. CDR3 bases: TGTGCCAGCAGCTTTAGCGGTAGCTCCTACAATGAGCAGTTCTCC.

This chain uses TRBV6-5 with TRBJ2-1; D not certain. Trimming removed 7 bases at V and 1 base at J, with 8 bases between. This CDR3 is 13 amino acids long. The V gene's germline CDR1 is MNHEY and CDR2 SVGAGI. The CDR3 protein is CASTPGSYNEQFF. CDR3 DNA: TGTGCCAGCACCCCTGGGTCCTACAATGAGCAGTTCTTC.

This clonotype was seen repeatedly, ten times or more. The chain joins TRBV20-1 to TRBJ2-1; D may be TRBD1 (6 bases). Germline V CDR1 and CDR2: DFQATT, SNEGSKA (reference sequence). This CDR3 contains 14 residues. The V gene lost 5 bases and the J gene lost 4 bases, with 15 bases spanning the gap. CDR3: CSAGGAVRYNEQFF. CDR3 bases: TGCAGTGCTGGGGGCGCGGTAAGGTACAATGAGCAGTTCTTC.

This clonotype came up many times. The chain is built from TRBV9 and TRBJ1-2; TRBD1 aligns across 11 bases. Germline assignment: CDR1 SGDLS and CDR2 YYNGEE. The CDR3 has 17 residues. V gave up 2 bases and J gave up 0 bases; unmatched junction bases: 6. CDR3 bases: TGTGCCAGCAGCGTGGGACAGGGGGTACAATCTAACTATGGCTACACCTTC. It translates to CASSVGQGVQSNYGYTF.

There are a few counts of this clonotype. The chain links TRBV5-6 to TRBJ2-3; 10 nucleotides line up with TRBD2. Germline V gene data show CDR1 as SGHDT and CDR2 as YYEEEE. The CDR3 has 22 residues. V lost 6 bases, J lost 3 bases, and 28 bases stayed unmatched. The CDR3, as DNA: TGTGCCAGCAATAGCCGGGACAGACAAATTCTGGGGGCTAGCGGGAGAACAGATACGCAGTATTTT. This translates into CASNSRDRQILGASGRTDTQYF.

This clonotype came up many times. The V gene is TRBV2, the J gene TRBJ2-3, with TRBD1 as a possible D gene (5 bases). V was clipped by 8 bases and J by 1 base, with 13 bases between them. CDR3 size: 14 residues. The germline gives CDR1 SNHLY, CDR2 FYNNEI. This CDR3 reads CASRLVGGTDTQYF. In DNA form, the CDR3 reads TGTGCCAGCCGACTCGTAGGGGGCACAGATACGCAGTATTTT. Based on the CDR3 plus reference TRBV2 and TRBJ2-3, the full variable domain is EPEVTQTPSHQVTQMGQEVILRCVPISNHLYFYWYRQILGQKVEFLVSFYNNEISEKSEIFDDQFSVERPDGSNFTLKIRSTKLEDSAMYFCASRLVGGTDTQYFGPGTRLTVL.

This clonotype was counted at least ten times. The rearrangement uses TRBV20-1 and TRBJ2-1; 12 bases are shared with TRBD2. Looked up from germline, CDR1 is DFQATT and CDR2 is SNEGSKA (reference sequence). After removal of 2 bases from V and 6 bases from J, the junction contained 5 bases not matched to a gene. The CDR3 runs to 15 residues. The CDR3 is CSARFLAGGVNEQFF. In DNA, the CDR3 is TGCAGTGCTAGATTCCTAGCGGGAGGGGTCAATGAGCAGTTCTTC.

This clonotype was picked up many times. The V call is TRBV5-1, the J call TRBJ1-2; D is possibly TRBD1 (5 bases). The CDR3 totals 14 residues. Trimming cost V 7 bases and J 6 bases, with 19 bases left between them. Per the germline V gene, CDR1 is SGHRS and CDR2 is YFSETQ. The CDR3 nucleotides read TGCGCCAGCTCATTGGCGGGGGGTACCGATGGCTACACCTTC. Encoded protein: CASSLAGGTDGYTF.

The chain uses TRBV10-2 and TRBJ1-6; maybe TRBD1 (5 bases). Germline lookup yields CDR1 WSHSY and CDR2 SAAADI. V gave up 3 bases and J gave up 9 bases, with 12 bases separating them. The CDR3 has 14 residues. The chain's CDR3 is CASSDRVEGSPLHF. The CDR3 nucleotides are TGCGCCAGCAGTGACAGGGTGGAGGGTTCACCCCTCCACTTT.

This clonotype was recorded a few times. V gene TRBV28 combines with J gene TRBJ2-3; TRBD2 matches at 9 bases. With 3 bases clipped from V and 8 bases from J, the junction kept 9 bases outside the gene matches. The CDR3 sequence is 15 residues long. Germline V gene lookup returns CDR1 MDHEN and CDR2 SYDVKM. The CDR3 coding sequence is TGTGCCAGCAGTTTTCCGGGAGCGGGAGGCGTTACGCAGTATTTT. Translation gives CASSFPGAGGVTQYF. Based on the CDR3 plus reference TRBV28 and TRBJ2-3, the full variable domain is DVKVTQSSRYLVKRTGEKVFLECVQDMDHENMFWYRQDPGLGLRLIYFSYDVKMKEKGDIPEGYSVSREKKERFSLILESASTNQTSMYLCASSFPGAGGVTQYFGPGTRLTVL.

In this sample, this clonotype turned up many times. The chain uses TRBV2 and TRBJ1-2; no definite D call. Between the trimmed V and J ends, which lost 2 bases and 2 bases, there was a span of 6 bases. CDR3 size: 13 residues. Germline V lookup: CDR1 SNHLY, CDR2 FYNNEI. The CDR3 bases are TGTGCCAGCAGTGAAAGGTGGAACTATGGCTACACCTTC. Its translation: CASSERWNYGYTF. The complete variable domain, with remaining parts taken from reference TRBV2 and TRBJ1-2, reads EPEVTQTPSHQVTQMGQEVILRCVPISNHLYFYWYRQILGQKVEFLVSFYNNEISEKSEIFDDQFSVERPDGSNFTLKIRSTKLEDSAMYFCASSERWNYGYTFGSGTRLTVV.